The T cell receptor beta chain under discussion was sequenced for a study of blood T cells in healthy people across ages. Next came a second PCR, run for about 7 to 12 cycles, which used a sample-barcoded 5' primer along with a J-beta primer mix. TCRdb reprocessed the 5' RACE reads via MiXCR and lists one record per CDR3 protein. Among over 500,000 distinct CDR3 sequences, 52% were seen once, and the ten largest hold roughly 13%. Donors each provided roughly 9.6 milliliters of peripheral blood. Samples each had at least 5 micrograms of total RNA extracted. Notes on the study in general: The long-lived group displayed more naive CD4+ cells, plus higher diversity, than the aged donors did. PBMCs went unsorted, and a conclusive naive versus antigen-experienced comparison was therefore prevented.

Comment on this clonotype: The antigen is undetermined.

The CDR3 is 19 residues long. V shed 3 bases and J shed 1 base, with 23 bases lying between them. CDR1 and CDR2 (germline): KGHDR, SFDVKD. The receptor comes from a woman aged 80 or over in good health. The specimen sequenced was blood. V gene TRBV24-1 combines with J gene TRBJ1-1, with D tentatively TRBD1 (6 bases). DNA of the CDR3: TGTGCCACCAGTGATGGGAGGGGGATAGAGCACGAGGAGAACACTGAAGCTTTCTTT. It specifies CATSDGRGIEHEENTEAFF.